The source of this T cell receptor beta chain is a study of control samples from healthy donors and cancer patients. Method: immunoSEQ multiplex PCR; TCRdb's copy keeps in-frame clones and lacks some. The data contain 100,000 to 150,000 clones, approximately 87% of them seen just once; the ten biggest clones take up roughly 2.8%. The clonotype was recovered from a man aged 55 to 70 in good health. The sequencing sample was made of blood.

CDR3 in amino acids: CASSVGLTGGNQPQHF. DNA for the CDR3: TGTGCCAGCAGCGTGGGCTTGACAGGGGGCAATCAGCCCCAGCATTTT. The chain combines TRBV9 with TRBJ1-5, with 8 bases matching TRBD1. This CDR3 has 16 residues. V shed 2 bases, J shed 2 bases, and the junction held 6 bases outside the gene matches. The germline V gene has CDR1 SGDLS and CDR2 YYNGEE.